The 2 T cell receptor beta chains below come from one sample, sequenced in a study of Tregs in tolerant kidney transplant recipients. Mixed chimerism was transient after nonmyeloablative marrow transplants from related graft donors. Using immunoSEQ multiplex PCR, the repertoire was profiled, and TCRdb retains in-frame clones only, with some absent. The sample consists of 90,000 or so clones, approximately 93% of them appearing once. This specimen consisted of CD4+ T cells from blood (PBMCs), obtained 12 months after the transplant. These TCRs come from a human patient who received a combined kidney and bone marrow transplant. Some T cells may be the graft donor's.

The count of this clone is one. The chain joins TRBV5-1 to TRBJ2-7, with 11 bases that match TRBD2. V trimming: 4 bases; J trimming: 2 bases; junction bases outside the gene matches: 11. Germline V CDR1 and CDR2: SGHRS, YFSETQ. The CDR3 spans 17 residues. CDR3 sequence reads: CASSRVGGTSGTYEQYF. CDR3 nucleotides: TGCGCCAGCAGCAGAGTGGGCGGGACTAGCGGAACCTACGAGCAGTACTTC. Filled out from reference TRBV5-1 and TRBJ2-7, the complete variable domain reads KAGVTQTPRYLIKTRGQQVTLSCSPISGHRSVSWYQQTPGQGLQFLFEYFSETQRNKGNFPGRFSGRQFSNSRSEMNVSTLELGDSALYLCASSRVGGTSGTYEQYFGPGTRLTVT.

The chain uses TRBV7-9 and TRBJ1-1; D might be TRBD1 (6 bases). V was shortened by 1 base and J by 5 bases, with 23 bases between the two germline ends. Germline values: CDR1 SEHNR, CDR2 FQNEAQ (reference sequence). The CDR3 consists of 18 residues. Here the CDR3 reads CASSLVSGGVSRMTEAFF. DNA for the CDR3: TGTGCCAGCAGCTTAGTCTCGGGGGGCGTGTCTAGGATGACTGAAGCTTTCTTT.